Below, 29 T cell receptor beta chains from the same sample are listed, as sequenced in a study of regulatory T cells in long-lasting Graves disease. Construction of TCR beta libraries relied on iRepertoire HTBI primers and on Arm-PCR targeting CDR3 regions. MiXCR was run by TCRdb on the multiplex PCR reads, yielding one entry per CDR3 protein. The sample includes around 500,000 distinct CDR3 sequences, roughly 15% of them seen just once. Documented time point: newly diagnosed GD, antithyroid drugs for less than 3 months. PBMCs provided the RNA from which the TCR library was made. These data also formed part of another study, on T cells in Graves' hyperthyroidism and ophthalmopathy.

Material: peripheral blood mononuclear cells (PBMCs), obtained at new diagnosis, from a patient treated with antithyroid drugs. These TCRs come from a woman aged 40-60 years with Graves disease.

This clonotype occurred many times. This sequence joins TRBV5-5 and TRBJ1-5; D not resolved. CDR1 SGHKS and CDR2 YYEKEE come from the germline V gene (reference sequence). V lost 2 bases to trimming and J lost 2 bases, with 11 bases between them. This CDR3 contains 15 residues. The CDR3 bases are TGTGCCAGCAGCTTAGAGGCAGTCGGCAATCAGCCCCAGCATTTT. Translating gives CASSLEAVGNQPQHF.

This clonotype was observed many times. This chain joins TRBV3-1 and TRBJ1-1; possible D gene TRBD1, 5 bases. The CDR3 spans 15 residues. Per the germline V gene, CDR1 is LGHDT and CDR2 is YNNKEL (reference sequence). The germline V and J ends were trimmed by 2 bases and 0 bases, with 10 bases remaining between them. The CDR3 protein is CASSQTQVLNTEAFF. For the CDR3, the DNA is TGTGCCAGCAGCCAAACACAGGTACTGAACACTGAAGCTTTCTTT.

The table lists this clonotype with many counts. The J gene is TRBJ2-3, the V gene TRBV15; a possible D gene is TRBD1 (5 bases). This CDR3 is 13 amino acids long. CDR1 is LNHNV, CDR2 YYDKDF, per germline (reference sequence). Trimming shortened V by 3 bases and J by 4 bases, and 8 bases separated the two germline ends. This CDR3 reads CATSRTVPDTQYF. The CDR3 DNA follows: TGTGCCACCAGCAGGACAGTTCCAGATACGCAGTATTTT.

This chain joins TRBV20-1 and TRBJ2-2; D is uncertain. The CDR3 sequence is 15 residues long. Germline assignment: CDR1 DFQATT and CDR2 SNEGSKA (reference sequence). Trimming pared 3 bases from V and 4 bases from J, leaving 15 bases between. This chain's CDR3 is CSARTPGLVTGELFF. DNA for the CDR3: TGCAGTGCTAGGACACCGGGCCTCGTCACCGGGGAGCTGTTTTTT.

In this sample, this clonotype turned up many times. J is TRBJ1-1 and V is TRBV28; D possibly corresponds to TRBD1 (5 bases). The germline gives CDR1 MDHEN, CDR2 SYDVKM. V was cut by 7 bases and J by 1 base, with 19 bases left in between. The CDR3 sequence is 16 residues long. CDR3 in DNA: TGTGCCAGCACCCAAACCGCTCAGGGCAGGAACACTGAAGCTTTCTTT. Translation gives CASTQTAQGRNTEAFF.

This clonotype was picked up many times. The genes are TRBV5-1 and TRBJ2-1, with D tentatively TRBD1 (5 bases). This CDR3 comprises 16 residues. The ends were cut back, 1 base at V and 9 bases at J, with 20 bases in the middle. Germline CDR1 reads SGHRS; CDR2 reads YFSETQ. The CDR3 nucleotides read TGCGCCAGCAGCTTGTATGCTGGGGCGGCACTCGGTGAGCAGTTCTTC. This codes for CASSLYAGAALGEQFF.

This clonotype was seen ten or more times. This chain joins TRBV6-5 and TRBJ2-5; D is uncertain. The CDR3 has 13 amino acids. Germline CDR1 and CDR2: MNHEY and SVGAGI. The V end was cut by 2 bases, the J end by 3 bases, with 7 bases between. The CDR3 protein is CASSYAPKETQYF. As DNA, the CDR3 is TGTGCCAGCAGTTACGCTCCGAAAGAGACCCAGTACTTC.

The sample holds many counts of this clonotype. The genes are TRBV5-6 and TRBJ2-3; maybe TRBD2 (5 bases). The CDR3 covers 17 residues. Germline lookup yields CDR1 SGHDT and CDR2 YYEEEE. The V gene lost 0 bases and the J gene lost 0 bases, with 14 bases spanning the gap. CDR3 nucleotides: TGTGCCAGCAGCTTGGCTTACGGGGTCGAGAGCACAGATACGCAGTATTTT. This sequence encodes CASSLAYGVESTDTQYF.

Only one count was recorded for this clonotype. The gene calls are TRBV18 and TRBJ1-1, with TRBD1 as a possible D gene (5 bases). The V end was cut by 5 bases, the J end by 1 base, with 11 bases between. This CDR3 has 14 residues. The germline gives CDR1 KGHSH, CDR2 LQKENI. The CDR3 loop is CASSAGRGNTEAFF. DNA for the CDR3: TGTGCCAGCTCAGCGGGACGGGGGAACACTGAAGCTTTCTTT.

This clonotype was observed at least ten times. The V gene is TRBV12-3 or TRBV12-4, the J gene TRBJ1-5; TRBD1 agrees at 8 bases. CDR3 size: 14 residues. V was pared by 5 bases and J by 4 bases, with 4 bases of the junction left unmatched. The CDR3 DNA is TGTGCCAGCAGTCGACAGGGGAAGAATCAGCCCCAGCATTTT. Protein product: CASSRQGKNQPQHF.

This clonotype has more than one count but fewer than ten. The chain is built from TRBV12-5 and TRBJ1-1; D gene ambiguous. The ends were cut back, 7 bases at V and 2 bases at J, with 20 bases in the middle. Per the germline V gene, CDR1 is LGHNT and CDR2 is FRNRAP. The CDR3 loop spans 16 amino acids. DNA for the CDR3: TGTGCTAGTGCCCTTCCCCCCGGGGAAGGAAACACTGAAGCTTTCTTT. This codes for CASALPPGEGNTEAFF.

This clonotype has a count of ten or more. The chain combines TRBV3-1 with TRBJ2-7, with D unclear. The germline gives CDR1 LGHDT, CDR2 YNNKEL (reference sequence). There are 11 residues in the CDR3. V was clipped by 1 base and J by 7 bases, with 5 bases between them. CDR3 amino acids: CASSQVEEQYF. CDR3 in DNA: TGTGCCAGCAGCCAAGTCGAAGAGCAGTACTTC.

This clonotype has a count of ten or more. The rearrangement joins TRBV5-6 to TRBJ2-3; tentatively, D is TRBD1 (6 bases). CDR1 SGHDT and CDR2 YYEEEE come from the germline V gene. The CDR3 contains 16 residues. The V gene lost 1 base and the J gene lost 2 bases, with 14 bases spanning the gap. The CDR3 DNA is TGTGCCAGCAGCTTGACAGGGCGGAGGACCACAGATACGCAGTATTTT. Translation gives CASSLTGRRTTDTQYF.

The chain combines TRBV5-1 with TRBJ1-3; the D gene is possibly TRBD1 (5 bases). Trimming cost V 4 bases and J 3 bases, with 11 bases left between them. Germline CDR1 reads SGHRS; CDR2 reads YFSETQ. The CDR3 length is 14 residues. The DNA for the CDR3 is TGCGCCAGCAGCCCCGGGACGGTTGGAAACACCATATATTTT. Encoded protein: CASSPGTVGNTIYF. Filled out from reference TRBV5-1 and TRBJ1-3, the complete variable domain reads KAGVTQTPRYLIKTRGQQVTLSCSPISGHRSVSWYQQTPGQGLQFLFEYFSETQRNKGNFPGRFSGRQFSNSRSEMNVSTLELGDSALYLCASSPGTVGNTIYFGEGSWLTVV.

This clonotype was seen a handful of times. CDR3 sequence reads: CASTLLWTGHFDSPLHF. CDR3 in DNA: TGTGCCAGCACCCTACTTTGGACAGGGCATTTTGATTCACCCCTCCACTTT. This chain uses TRBV7-8 with TRBJ1-6; 8 bases match TRBD1. In germline, CDR1 is SGHVS, CDR2 FQNEAQ. The trim removed 7 bases at V and 8 bases at J, leaving 16 bases unmatched. The CDR3 totals 17 residues.

The CDR3 sequence is CSALRGDFNQPQHF. CDR3 nucleotides: TGCAGTGCTCTAAGAGGGGATTTCAATCAGCCCCAGCATTTT. This chain connects TRBV20-1 to TRBJ1-5; tentative D call: TRBD1 (5 bases). CDR1 is DFQATT and CDR2 is SNEGSKA in the germline V gene (reference sequence). The CDR3 runs 14 residues. Trimming removed 5 bases from V and 3 bases from J, with 14 bases in between.

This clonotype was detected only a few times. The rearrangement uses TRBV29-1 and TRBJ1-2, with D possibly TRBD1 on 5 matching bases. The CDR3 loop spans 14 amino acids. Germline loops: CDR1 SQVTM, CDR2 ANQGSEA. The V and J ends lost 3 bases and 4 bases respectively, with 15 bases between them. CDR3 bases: TGCAGCGTTGATGAGGGACGGGACCTCTATGGCTACACCTTC. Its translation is CSVDEGRDLYGYTF. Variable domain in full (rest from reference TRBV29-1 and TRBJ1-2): SAVISQKPSRDICQRGTSLTIQCQVDSQVTMMFWYRQQPGQSLTLIATANQGSEATYESGFVIDKFPISRPNLTFSTLTVSNMSPEDSSIYLCSVDEGRDLYGYTFGSGTRLTVV.

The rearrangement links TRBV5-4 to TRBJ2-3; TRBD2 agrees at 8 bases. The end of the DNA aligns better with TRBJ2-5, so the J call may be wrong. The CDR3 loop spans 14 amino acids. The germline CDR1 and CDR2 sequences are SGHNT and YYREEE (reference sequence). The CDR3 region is CASSRGGVGETQYF. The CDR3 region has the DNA TGTGCCAGCAGTCGGGGGGGGGTTGGCGAGACCCAGTACTTC.

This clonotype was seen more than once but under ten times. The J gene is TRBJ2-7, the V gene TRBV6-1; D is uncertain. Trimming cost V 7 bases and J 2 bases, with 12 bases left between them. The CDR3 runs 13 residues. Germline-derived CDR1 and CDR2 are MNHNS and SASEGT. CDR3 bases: TGTGCCAGCACTCGGATACTCCCCTACGAGCAGTACTTC. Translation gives CASTRILPYEQYF.

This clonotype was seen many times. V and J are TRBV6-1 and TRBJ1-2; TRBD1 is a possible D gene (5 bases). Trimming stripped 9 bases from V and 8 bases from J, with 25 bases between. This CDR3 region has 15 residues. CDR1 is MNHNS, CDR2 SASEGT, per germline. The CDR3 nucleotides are TGTGCCAGTCTAGTCGGGGTGTTAGGGACCTACGGCTACACCTTC. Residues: CASLVGVLGTYGYTF.

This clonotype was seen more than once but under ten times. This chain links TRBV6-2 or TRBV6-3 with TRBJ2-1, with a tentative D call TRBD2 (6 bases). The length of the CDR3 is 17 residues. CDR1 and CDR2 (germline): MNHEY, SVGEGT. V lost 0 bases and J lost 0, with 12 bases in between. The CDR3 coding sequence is TGTGCCAGCAGTTACTCGTTGGGCGGGGCCTCCTACAATGAGCAGTTCTTC. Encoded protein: CASSYSLGGASYNEQFF.

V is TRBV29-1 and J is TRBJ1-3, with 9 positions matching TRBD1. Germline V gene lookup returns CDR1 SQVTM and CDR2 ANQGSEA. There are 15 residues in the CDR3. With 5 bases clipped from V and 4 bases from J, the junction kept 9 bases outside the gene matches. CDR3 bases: TGCAGCGTTATTACGGGACAGGGAGAAGGAAACACCATATATTTT. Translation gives CSVITGQGEGNTIYF. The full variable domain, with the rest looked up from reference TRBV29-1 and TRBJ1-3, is SAVISQKPSRDICQRGTSLTIQCQVDSQVTMMFWYRQQPGQSLTLIATANQGSEATYESGFVIDKFPISRPNLTFSTLTVSNMSPEDSSIYLCSVITGQGEGNTIYFGEGSWLTVV.

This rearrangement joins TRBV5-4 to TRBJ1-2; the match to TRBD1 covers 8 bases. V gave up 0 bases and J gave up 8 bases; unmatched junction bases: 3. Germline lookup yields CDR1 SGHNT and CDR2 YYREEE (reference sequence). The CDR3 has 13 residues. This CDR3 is CASSLVGQEGYTF. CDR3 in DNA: TGTGCCAGCAGCTTGGTGGGACAGGAGGGCTACACCTTC.

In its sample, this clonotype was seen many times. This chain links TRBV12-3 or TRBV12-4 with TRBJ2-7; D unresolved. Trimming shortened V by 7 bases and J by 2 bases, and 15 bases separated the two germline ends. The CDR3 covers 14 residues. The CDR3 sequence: CASTSGRPTYEQYF. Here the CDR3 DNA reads TGTGCCAGCACCTCGGGCAGGCCAACCTACGAGCAGTACTTC.

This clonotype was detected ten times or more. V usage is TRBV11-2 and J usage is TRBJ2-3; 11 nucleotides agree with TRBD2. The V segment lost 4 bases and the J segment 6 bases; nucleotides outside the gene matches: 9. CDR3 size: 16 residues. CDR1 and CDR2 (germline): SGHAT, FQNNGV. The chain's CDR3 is CASSSLAGAGGDTQYF. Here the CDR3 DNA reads TGTGCCAGCAGCTCACTAGCGGGGGCCGGGGGGGATACGCAGTATTTT. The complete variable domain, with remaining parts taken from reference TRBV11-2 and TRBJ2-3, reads EAGVAQSPRYKIIEKRQSVAFWCNPISGHATLYWYQQILGQGPKLLIQFQNNGVVDDSQLPKDRFSAERLKGVDSTLKIQPAKLEDSAVYLCASSSLAGAGGDTQYFGPGTRLTVL.

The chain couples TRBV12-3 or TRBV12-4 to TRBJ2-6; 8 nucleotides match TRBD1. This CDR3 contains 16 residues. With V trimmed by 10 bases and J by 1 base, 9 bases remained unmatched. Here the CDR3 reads CAIQTGAISGANVLTF. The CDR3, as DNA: TGTGCCATCCAGACAGGGGCAATTTCTGGGGCCAACGTCCTGACTTTC.

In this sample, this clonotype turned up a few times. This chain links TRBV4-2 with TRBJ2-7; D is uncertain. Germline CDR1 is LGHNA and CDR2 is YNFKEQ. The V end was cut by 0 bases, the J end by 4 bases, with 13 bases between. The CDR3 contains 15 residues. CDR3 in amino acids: CASSQEVQVPYEQYF. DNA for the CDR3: TGTGCCAGCAGCCAAGAGGTGCAGGTGCCTTACGAGCAGTACTTC.

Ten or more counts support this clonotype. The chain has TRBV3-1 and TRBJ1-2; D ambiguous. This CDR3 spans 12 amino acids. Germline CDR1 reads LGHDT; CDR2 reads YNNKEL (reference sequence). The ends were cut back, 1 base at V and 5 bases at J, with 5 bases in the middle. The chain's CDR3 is CASSQVAYGYTF. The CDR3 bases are TGTGCCAGCAGCCAAGTAGCATATGGCTACACCTTC. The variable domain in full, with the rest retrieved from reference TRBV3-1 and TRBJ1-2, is DTAVSQTPKYLVTQMGNDKSIKCEQNLGHDTMYWYKQDSKKFLKIMFSYNNKELIINETVPNRFSPKSPDKAHLNLHINSLELGDSAVYFCASSQVAYGYTFGSGTRLTVV.

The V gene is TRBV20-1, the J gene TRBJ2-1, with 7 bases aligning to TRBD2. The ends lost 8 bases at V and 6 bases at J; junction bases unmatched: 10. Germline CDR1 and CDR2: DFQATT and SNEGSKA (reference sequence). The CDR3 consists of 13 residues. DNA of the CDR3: TGCAGTTTCGAGCGGGGTGGACGCAATGAGCAGTTCTTC. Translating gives CSFERGGRNEQFF.